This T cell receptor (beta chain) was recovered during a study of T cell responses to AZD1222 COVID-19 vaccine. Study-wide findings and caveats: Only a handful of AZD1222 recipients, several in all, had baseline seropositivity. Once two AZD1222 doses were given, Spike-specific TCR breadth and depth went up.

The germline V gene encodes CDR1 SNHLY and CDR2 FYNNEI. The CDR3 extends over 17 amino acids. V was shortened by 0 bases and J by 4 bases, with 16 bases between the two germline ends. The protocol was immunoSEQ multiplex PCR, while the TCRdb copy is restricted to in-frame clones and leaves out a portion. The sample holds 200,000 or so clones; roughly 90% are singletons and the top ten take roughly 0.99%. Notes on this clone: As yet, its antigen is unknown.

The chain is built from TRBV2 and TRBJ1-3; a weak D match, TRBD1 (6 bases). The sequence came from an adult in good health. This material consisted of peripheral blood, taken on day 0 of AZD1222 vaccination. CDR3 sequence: CASSEALRGARGNTIYF. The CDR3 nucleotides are TGTGCCAGCAGTGAAGCGCTTCGGGGGGCACGAGGAAACACCATATATTTT.